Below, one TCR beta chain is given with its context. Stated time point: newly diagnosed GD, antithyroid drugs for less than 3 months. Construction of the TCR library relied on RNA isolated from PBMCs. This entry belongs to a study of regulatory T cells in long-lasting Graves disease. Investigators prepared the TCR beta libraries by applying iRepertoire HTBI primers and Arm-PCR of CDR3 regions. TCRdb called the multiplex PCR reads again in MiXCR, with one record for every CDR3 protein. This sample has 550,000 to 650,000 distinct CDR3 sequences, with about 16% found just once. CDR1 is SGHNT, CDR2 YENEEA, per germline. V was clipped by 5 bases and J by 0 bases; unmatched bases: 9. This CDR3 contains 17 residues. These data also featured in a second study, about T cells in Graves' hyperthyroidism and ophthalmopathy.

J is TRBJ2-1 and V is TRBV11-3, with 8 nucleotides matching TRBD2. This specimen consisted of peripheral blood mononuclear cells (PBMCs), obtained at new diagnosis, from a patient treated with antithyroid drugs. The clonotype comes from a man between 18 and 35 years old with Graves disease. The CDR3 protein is CASSRVLAASSYNEQFF. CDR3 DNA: TGTGCCAGCAGCCGCGTACTAGCGGCCAGCTCCTACAATGAGCAGTTCTTC.